Listed below are T cell receptor beta chains from one sample, sequenced in a study of T cells after yellow fever vaccination. Each CDR3 protein gets one entry after TCRdb re-called the 5' RACE reads with MiXCR. The table includes hundreds of thousands of distinct CDR3 sequences, around an eighth detected once. The sample was PBMCs, taken on the day of the yellow fever booster vaccination. The receptors stem from a man between 25 and 39 years old who received the YFV17D yellow fever vaccine. The CDR3 runs from the conserved cysteine through the conserved F or W. Each record gives: V gene, clone size, J gene, D gene, CDR3 protein, CDR3 DNA. A D gene is named only where the DNA matches it firmly. The size entry is marked missing in some rows and otherwise reads once, few, many or a size class.

v_call: TRBV6-1
clone_size: -
j_call: TRBJ2-5
d_call: -
cdr3_aa: CASSISTGQETQYF
cdr3_nt: TGTGCCAGCAGTATAAGTACTGGCCAAGAGACCCAGTACTTC

v_call: TRBV28
clone_size: many
j_call: TRBJ1-2
d_call: -
cdr3_aa: CASSLLRYGYTF
cdr3_nt: TGTGCCAGCAGTTTACTGCGGTATGGCTACACCTTC

v_call: TRBV6-1
clone_size: -
j_call: TRBJ2-1
d_call: -
cdr3_aa: CASILGRSYNEQFF
cdr3_nt: TGTGCCAGCATACTAGGGAGGTCCTACAATGAGCAGTTCTTC

v_call: TRBV20-1
clone_size: -
j_call: TRBJ2-7
d_call: -
cdr3_aa: CSARDGYEQYF
cdr3_nt: TGCAGTGCTAGGGACGGCTACGAGCAGTACTTC

v_call: TRBV27
clone_size: few
j_call: TRBJ1-5
d_call: -
cdr3_aa: CATTNQPQHF
cdr3_nt: TGTGCCACCACCAATCAGCCCCAGCATTTT

v_call: TRBV9
clone_size: few
j_call: TRBJ2-5
d_call: -
cdr3_aa: CASSVGGGNQETQYF
cdr3_nt: TGTGCCAGCAGCGTAGGGGGCGGCAACCAAGAGACCCAGTACTTC

v_call: TRBV29-1
clone_size: few
j_call: TRBJ1-2
d_call: -
cdr3_aa: CSVEQGKNYGYTF
cdr3_nt: TGCAGCGTTGAACAGGGAAAGAACTATGGCTACACCTTC

v_call: TRBV10-3
clone_size: few
j_call: TRBJ1-2
d_call: TRBD1
cdr3_aa: CAISHPEGTVHGYTF
cdr3_nt: TGTGCCATCAGTCACCCCGAGGGGACAGTCCATGGCTACACCTTC

v_call: TRBV20-1
clone_size: few
j_call: TRBJ2-3
d_call: -
cdr3_aa: CSASLDGAYSDTQYF
cdr3_nt: TGCAGTGCTAGTTTGGACGGCGCCTACTCAGATACGCAGTATTTT

v_call: TRBV20-1
clone_size: -
j_call: TRBJ2-1
d_call: TRBD2
cdr3_aa: CSGKREGSYNEQFF
cdr3_nt: TGCAGCGGAAAGCGGGAAGGGTCCTACAATGAGCAGTTCTTC

v_call: TRBV20-1
clone_size: -
j_call: TRBJ2-1
d_call: -
cdr3_aa: CSASRPPDPRFVNEQFF
cdr3_nt: TGCAGTGCTAGCCGTCCCCCGGACCCCCGGTTCGTGAATGAGCAGTTCTTC

v_call: TRBV12-3/TRBV12-4
clone_size: few
j_call: TRBJ2-1
d_call: -
cdr3_aa: CASSLAVGYNEQFF
cdr3_nt: TGTGCCAGCAGCTTAGCGGTAGGGTACAATGAGCAGTTCTTC

v_call: TRBV19
clone_size: -
j_call: TRBJ2-5
d_call: TRBD2
cdr3_aa: CASSIRTSGSVSFPGQETQYF
cdr3_nt: TGTGCCAGTAGTATTCGGACTAGCGGGAGTGTTTCCTTCCCAGGCCAAGAGACCCAGTACTTC

v_call: TRBV5-1
clone_size: few
j_call: TRBJ2-3
d_call: TRBD2
cdr3_aa: CASSLGLAETTDTQYF
cdr3_nt: TGCGCCAGCAGCTTGGGACTAGCGGAGACCACAGATACGCAGTATTTT

v_call: TRBV7-8
clone_size: many
j_call: TRBJ2-7
d_call: -
cdr3_aa: CASSLGLVSGSEQYF
cdr3_nt: TGTGCCAGCAGCTTAGGACTAGTATCCGGATCCGAGCAGTACTTC